In its sample, the clone carrying this T cell receptor beta chain was seen a few times. This entry is derived from a study of T-cell memory formation after mild COVID-19. For the study at large: TCR clusters were mostly donor specific.

TCRdb processed the 5' RACE reads anew with MiXCR; each CDR3 protein has one entry. The profile shows approximately 490,000 distinct CDR3 sequences, roughly 22% of them singletons. CDR3 length equals 17 residues. CDR1 and CDR2 from the germline V gene are SGHAT and FQNNGV. Germline trimming cut 5 bases from V and 0 bases from J; bases unmatched to any gene: 8. The sequence was obtained from an adult woman who had mild COVID-19 (a few samples of this study predate the infection). Cell type and time point are not known. The chain uses TRBV11-2 and TRBJ2-1, with 9 positions matching TRBD2. Sequencing was carried out using PBMCs or a T cell subset sorted from them (not recorded which). Here the CDR3 reads CASSLPKTSGSYNEQFF. CDR3 nucleotides: TGTGCCAGCAGCCTCCCCAAGACTAGCGGCTCCTACAATGAGCAGTTCTTC.